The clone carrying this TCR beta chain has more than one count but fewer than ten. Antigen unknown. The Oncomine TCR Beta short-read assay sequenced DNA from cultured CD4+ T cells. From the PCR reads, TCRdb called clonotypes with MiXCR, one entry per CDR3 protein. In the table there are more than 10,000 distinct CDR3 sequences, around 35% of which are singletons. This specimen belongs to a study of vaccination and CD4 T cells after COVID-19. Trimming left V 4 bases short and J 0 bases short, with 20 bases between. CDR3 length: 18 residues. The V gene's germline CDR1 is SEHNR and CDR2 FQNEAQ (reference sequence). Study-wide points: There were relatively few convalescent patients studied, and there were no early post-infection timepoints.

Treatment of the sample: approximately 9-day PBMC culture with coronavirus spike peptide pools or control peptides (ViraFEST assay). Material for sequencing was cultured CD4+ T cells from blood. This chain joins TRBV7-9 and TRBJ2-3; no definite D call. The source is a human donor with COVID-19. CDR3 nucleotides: TGTGCCAGCAGCTCCTCGATTCCTCGACAAGCTAGCACAGATACGCAGTATTTT. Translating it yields CASSSSIPRQASTDTQYF.